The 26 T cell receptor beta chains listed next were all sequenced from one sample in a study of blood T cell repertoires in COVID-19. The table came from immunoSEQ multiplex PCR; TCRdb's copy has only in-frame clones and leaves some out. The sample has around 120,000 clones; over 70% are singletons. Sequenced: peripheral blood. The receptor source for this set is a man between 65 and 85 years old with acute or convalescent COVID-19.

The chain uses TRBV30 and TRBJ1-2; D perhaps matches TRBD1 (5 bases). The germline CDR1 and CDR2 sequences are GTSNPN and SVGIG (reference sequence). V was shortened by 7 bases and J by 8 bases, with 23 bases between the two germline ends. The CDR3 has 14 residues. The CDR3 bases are TGTGCCTCCCAAGTTGGGGGGGAGCTGTCCGGCTACACCTTC. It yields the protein CASQVGGELSGYTF.

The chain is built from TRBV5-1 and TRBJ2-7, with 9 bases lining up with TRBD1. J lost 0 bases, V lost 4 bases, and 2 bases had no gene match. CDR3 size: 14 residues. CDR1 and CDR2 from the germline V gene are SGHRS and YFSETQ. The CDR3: CASSRTGDSYEQYF. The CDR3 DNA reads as TGCGCCAGCAGCCGGACAGGGGACTCCTACGAGCAGTACTTC.

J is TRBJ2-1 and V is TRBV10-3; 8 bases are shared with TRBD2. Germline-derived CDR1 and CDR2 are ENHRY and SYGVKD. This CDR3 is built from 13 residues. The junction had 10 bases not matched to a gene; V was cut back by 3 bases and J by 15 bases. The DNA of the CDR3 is TGTGCCATCAGTGAACAACCGGGGGGGCCTGCGTTCTTC. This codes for CAISEQPGGPAFF.

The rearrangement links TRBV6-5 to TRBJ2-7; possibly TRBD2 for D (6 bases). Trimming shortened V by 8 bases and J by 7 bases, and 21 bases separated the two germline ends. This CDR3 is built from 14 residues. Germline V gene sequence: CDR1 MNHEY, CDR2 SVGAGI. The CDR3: CASRVGRFRWEQYF. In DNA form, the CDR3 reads TGTGCCAGCCGGGTAGGGAGGTTTAGGTGGGAGCAGTACTTC.

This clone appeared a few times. This CDR3 is CASRFGTAYNSPLHF. CDR3 bases: TGTGCCAGCAGGTTCGGGACAGCCTATAATTCACCCCTCCACTTT. The V and J genes are TRBV14 and TRBJ1-6, with 7 bases matching TRBD1. CDR3 size: 15 residues. V trimming: 6 bases; J trimming: 2 bases; junction bases outside the gene matches: 4. The germline V gene has CDR1 SGHDN and CDR2 FVKESK.

For the CDR3, the DNA is TGTGCCAGCAGTGACCCGGGGGGGGCTAGCAATCAGCCCCAGCATTTT. The encoded protein is CASSDPGGASNQPQHF. The chain has TRBV6-1 and TRBJ1-5, with D maybe TRBD1 (6 bases). Trimming left V 3 bases short and J 0 bases short, with 12 bases between. Germline V gene lookup returns CDR1 MNHNS and CDR2 SASEGT. The CDR3 runs 16 residues.

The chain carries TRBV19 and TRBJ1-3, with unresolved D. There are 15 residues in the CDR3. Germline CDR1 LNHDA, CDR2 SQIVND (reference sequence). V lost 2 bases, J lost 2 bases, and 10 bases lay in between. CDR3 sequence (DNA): TGTGCCAGTAGTATATACCGGAGGCCTGGAAACACCATATATTTT. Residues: CASSIYRRPGNTIYF.

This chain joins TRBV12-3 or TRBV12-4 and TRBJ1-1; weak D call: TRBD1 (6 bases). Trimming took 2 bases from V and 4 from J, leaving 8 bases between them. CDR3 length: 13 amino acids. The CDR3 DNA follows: TGTGCCAGCAGTTTAATCAGGGGCACTGAAGCTTTCTTT. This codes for CASSLIRGTEAFF.

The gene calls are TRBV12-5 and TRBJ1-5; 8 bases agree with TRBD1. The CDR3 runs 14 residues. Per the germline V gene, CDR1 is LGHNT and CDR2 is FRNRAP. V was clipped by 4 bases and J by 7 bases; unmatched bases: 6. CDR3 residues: CASGSGTGRQPQHF. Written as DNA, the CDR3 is TGTGCTAGTGGTTCCGGGACAGGACGGCAGCCCCAGCATTTT.

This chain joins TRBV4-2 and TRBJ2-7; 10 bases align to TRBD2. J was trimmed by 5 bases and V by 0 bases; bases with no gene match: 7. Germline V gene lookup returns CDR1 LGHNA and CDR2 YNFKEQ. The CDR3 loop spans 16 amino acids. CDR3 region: CASSQDPQLAGNEQYF. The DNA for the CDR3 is TGTGCCAGCAGCCAAGATCCCCAACTAGCGGGGAACGAGCAGTACTTC.

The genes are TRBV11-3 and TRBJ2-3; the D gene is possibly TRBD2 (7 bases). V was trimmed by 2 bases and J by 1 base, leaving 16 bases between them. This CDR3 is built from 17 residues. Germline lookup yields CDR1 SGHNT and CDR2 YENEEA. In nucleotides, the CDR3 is TGTGCCAGCAGCTTACTCACAGGGAGGGGACGCACAGATACGCAGTATTTT. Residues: CASSLLTGRGRTDTQYF.

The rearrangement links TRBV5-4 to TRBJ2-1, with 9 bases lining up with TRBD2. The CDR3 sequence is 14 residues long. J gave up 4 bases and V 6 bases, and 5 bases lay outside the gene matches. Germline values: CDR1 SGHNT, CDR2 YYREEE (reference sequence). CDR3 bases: TGTGCCAGCACGAGCGGGGGGCCGTACAATGAGCAGTTCTTC. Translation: CASTSGGPYNEQFF.

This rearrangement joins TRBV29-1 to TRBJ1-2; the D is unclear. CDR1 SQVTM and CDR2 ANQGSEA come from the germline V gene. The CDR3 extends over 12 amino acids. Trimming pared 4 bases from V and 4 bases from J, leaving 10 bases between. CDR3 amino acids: CSVGGGPYGYTF. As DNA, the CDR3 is TGCAGCGTTGGCGGAGGGCCCTATGGCTACACCTTC.

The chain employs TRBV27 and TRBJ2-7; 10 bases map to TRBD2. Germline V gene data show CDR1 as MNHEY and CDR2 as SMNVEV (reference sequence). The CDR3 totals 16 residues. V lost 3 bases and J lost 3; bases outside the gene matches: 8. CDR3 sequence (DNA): TGTGCCAGCAGTTTGGGTCCCTTAGCGGGGGGCTACGAGCAGTACTTC. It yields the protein CASSLGPLAGGYEQYF.

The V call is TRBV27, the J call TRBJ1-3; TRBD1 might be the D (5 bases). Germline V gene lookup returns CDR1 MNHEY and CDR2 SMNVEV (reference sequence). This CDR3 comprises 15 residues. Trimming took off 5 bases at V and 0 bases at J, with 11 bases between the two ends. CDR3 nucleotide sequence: TGTGCCAGCAGTAGTTCAAGGGGCTCTGGAAACACCATATATTTT. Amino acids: CASSSSRGSGNTIYF.

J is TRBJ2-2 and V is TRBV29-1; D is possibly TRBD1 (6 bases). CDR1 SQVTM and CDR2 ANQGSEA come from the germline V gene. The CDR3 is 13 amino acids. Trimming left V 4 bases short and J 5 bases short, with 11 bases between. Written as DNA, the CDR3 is TGCAGCGTTGGGACCCAGGGGACCGGGGAGCTGTTTTTT. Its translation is CSVGTQGTGELFF.

CDR3 sequence reads: CAWGGPGQGAEKLFF. DNA of the CDR3: TGTGCCTGGGGGGGACCGGGACAGGGAGCAGAAAAACTGTTTTTT. The chain carries TRBV30 and TRBJ1-4, with 9 nucleotides matching TRBD1. The CDR3 runs 15 residues. The ends lost 5 bases at V and 8 bases at J; junction bases unmatched: 12. Germline V gene sequence: CDR1 GTSNPN, CDR2 SVGIG (reference sequence).

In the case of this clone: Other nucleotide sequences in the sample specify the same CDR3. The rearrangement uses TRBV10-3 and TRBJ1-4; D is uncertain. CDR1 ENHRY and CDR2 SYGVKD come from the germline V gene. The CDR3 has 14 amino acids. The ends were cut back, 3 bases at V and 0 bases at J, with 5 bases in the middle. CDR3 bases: TGTGCCATCAGTGAAACAGCAACTAATGAAAAACTGTTTTTT. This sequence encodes CAISETATNEKLFF.

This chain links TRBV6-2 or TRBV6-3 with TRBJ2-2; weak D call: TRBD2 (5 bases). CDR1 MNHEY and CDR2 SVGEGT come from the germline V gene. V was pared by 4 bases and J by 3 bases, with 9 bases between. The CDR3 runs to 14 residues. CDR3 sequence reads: CASSSDWYTGELFF. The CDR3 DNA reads TGTGCCAGCAGTTCGGACTGGTACACCGGGGAGCTGTTTTTT.

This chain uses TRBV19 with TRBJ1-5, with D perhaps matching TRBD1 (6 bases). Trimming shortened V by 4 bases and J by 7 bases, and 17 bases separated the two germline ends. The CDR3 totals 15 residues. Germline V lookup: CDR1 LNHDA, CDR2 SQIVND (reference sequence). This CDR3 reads CASSTRGGVGQPQHF. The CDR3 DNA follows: TGTGCCAGTAGTACTAGGGGGGGGGTCGGCCAGCCCCAGCATTTT.

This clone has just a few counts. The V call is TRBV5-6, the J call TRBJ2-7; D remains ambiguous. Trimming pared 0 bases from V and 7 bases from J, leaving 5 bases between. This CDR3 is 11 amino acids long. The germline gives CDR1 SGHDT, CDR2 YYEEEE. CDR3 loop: CASSLVEEQYF. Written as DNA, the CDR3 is TGTGCCAGCAGCTTGGTAGAAGAGCAGTACTTC.

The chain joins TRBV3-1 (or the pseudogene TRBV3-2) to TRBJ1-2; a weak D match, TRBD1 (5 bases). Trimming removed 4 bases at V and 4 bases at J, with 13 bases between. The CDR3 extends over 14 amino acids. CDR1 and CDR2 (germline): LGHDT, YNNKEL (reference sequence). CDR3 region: CASSPGGEGYGYTF. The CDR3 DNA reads TGTGCCAGCAGCCCGGGGGGGGAGGGCTATGGCTACACCTTC.

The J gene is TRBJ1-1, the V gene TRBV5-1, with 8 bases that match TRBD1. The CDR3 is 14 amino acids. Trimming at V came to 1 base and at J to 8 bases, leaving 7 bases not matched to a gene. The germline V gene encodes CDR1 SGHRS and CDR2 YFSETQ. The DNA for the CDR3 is TGCGCCAGCAGCTTGCAGGGGGCGATCGGGGAAGCTTTCTTT. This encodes CASSLQGAIGEAFF.

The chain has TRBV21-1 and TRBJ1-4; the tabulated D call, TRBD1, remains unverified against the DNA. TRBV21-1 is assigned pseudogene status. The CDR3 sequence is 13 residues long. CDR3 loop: CASSRGQGGKLFF. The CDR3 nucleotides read TGTGCCAGCAGCAGGGGACAGGGCGGCAAACTGTTTTTT.

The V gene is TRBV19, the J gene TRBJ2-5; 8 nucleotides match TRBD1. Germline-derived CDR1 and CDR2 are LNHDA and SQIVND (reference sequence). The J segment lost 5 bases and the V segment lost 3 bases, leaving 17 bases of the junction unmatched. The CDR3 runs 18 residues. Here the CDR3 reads CASSMIVGGQGSWETQYF. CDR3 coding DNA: TGTGCCAGTAGTATGATAGTGGGAGGACAGGGATCGTGGGAGACCCAGTACTTC. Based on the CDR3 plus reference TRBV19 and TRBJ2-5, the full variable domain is DGGITQSPKYLFRKEGQNVTLSCEQNLNHDAMYWYRQDPGQGLRLIYYSQIVNDFQKGDIAEGYSVSREKKESFPLTVTSAQKNPTAFYLCASSMIVGGQGSWETQYFGPGTRLLVL.

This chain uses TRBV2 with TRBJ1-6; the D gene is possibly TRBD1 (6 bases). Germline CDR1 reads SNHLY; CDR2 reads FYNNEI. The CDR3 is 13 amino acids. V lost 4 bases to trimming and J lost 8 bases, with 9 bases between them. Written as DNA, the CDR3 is TGTGCCAGCAGTGGAGAGGGGGATTCACCCCTCCACTTT. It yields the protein CASSGEGDSPLHF.